The 13 T cell receptor beta chains in this list originate from one sample, sequenced in a study of cytomegalovirus exposure and HLA in healthy donors. PCR involved 60 Vbeta and 13 Jbeta primers. Profiling relied on immunoSEQ multiplex PCR, and the TCRdb table lists in-frame clones only, not all of them. The sample yields 89,000 or so clones, around four fifths seen once. Sequencing was performed on PBMCs. These receptors were taken from a boy between 10 and 17 years old in good health and CMV-seronegative.

The chain links TRBV7-2 to TRBJ1-1; TRBD1 is a possible D gene (6 bases). Germline V gives CDR1 SGHTA, CDR2 FQGNSA. The CDR3 runs to 16 residues. Between the trimmed V and J ends, which lost 1 base and 2 bases, there was a span of 14 bases. DNA of the CDR3: TGTGCCAGCAGCTTAGGTCAGGGGCTGGGAAACACTGAAGCTTTCTTT. Protein sequence: CASSLGQGLGNTEAFF. The entire variable domain, with the rest obtained from reference TRBV7-2 and TRBJ1-1, is as follows: GAGVSQSPSNKVTEKGKDVELRCDPISGHTALYWYRQSLGQGLEFLIYFQGNSAPDKSGLPSDRFSAERTGGSVSTLTIQRTQQEDSAVYLCASSLGQGLGNTEAFFGQGTRLTVV.

This clone was detected a few times. This chain uses TRBV5-1 with TRBJ2-5; no clear D. Per germline, CDR1 SGHRS and CDR2 YFSETQ. This CDR3 contains 13 residues. The ends were cut back, 5 bases at V and 5 bases at J, with 13 bases in the middle. CDR3 bases: TGCGCCAGCAGAGTCGAGGTTGCCGAGACCCAGTACTTC. Protein product: CASRVEVAETQYF. Combining the CDR3 with reference TRBV5-1 and TRBJ2-5 gives the whole variable domain KAGVTQTPRYLIKTRGQQVTLSCSPISGHRSVSWYQQTPGQGLQFLFEYFSETQRNKGNFPGRFSGRQFSNSRSEMNVSTLELGDSALYLCASRVEVAETQYFGPGTRLLVL.

The chain uses TRBV6-6 and TRBJ1-2, with 8 bases lining up with TRBD1. The V segment lost 2 bases and the J segment 2 bases; nucleotides outside the gene matches: 4. The CDR3 runs 15 residues. The germline V gene has CDR1 MNHNY and CDR2 SVGAGI (reference sequence). CDR3 protein: CASSYPTGVNYGYTF. The CDR3 nucleotides are TGTGCCAGCAGTTACCCGACAGGGGTGAACTATGGCTACACCTTC.

The V and J genes are TRBV28 and TRBJ1-1; 8 bases fit TRBD1. There are 13 residues in the CDR3. In germline, CDR1 is MDHEN, CDR2 SYDVKM. Trimming took 6 bases from V and 1 from J; bases not matched to a gene: 1. The chain's CDR3 is CASRGQENTEAFF. In DNA form, the CDR3 reads TGTGCCAGCAGGGGACAGGAGAACACTGAAGCTTTCTTT.

The genes are TRBV7-9 and TRBJ2-7; 7 bases map to TRBD2. CDR3 size: 13 residues. V dropped 5 bases and J dropped 2; count of bases not matched to a gene: 3. Germline V gene sequence: CDR1 SEHNR, CDR2 FQNEAQ (reference sequence). The CDR3 region has the DNA TGTGCCAGCAGCCGAGCGGGGACCTACGAGCAGTACTTC. This gives the protein CASSRAGTYEQYF.

This chain joins TRBV4-1 and TRBJ1-2; 7 nucleotides align to TRBD1. Germline V gene data show CDR1 as MGHRA and CDR2 as YSYEKL. This CDR3 is built from 14 residues. The V and J ends lost 1 base and 8 bases, in that order; junction bases with no gene match: 7. The CDR3 sequence: CASSQGPTGEGYTF. In nucleotides, the CDR3 is TGCGCCAGCAGCCAAGGTCCTACAGGGGAAGGCTACACCTTC.

The table lists this clone with a count of one. The rearrangement links TRBV6-6 to TRBJ2-7; D unresolved. The V end was cut by 5 bases, the J end by 5 bases, with 10 bases between. This CDR3 spans 12 amino acids. Germline V gene data show CDR1 as MNHNY and CDR2 as SVGAGI (reference sequence). Here the CDR3 DNA reads TGTGCCAGCAGTCCCCGAGGCGACGAGCAGTACTTC. Amino acid sequence: CASSPRGDEQYF.

The CDR3 DNA sequence: TGTGCCAGTAGTGTCCAGAGGAATGGCTACACCTTC. Protein: CASSVQRNGYTF. This sequence joins TRBV19 and TRBJ1-2, with D hard to call. The germline gives CDR1 LNHDA, CDR2 SQIVND (reference sequence). V lost 5 bases to trimming and J lost 6 bases, with 10 bases between them. The CDR3 is 12 amino acids.

The J gene is TRBJ1-2, the V gene TRBV28; the D is unclear. Germline loops: CDR1 MDHEN, CDR2 SYDVKM. The CDR3 is 16 amino acids. V was shortened by 4 bases and J by 0 bases, with 15 bases between the two germline ends. The CDR3 sequence is CASSSSFFPTNYGYTF. The CDR3 region has the DNA TGTGCCAGCAGTTCCTCCTTCTTTCCTACTAACTATGGCTACACCTTC.

This chain links TRBV9 with TRBJ2-3; the D is unclear. CDR1 is SGDLS, CDR2 YYNGEE, per germline. This CDR3 is 14 amino acids long. Trimming left V 0 bases short and J 1 base short, with 6 bases between. The CDR3: CASSVGGRTDTQYF. CDR3 DNA: TGTGCCAGCAGCGTAGGCGGCCGCACAGATACGCAGTATTTT.

This clone came up once. The chain joins TRBV4-3 to TRBJ2-2; D is uncertain. Trimming cost V 2 bases and J 8 bases, with 9 bases left between them. This CDR3 contains 13 residues. Germline CDR1 reads LGHNA; CDR2 reads YSLEER. CDR3 in amino acids: CASSQLVSGELFF. CDR3 bases: TGCGCCAGCAGCCAATTAGTATCGGGGGAGCTGTTTTTT.

The J gene is TRBJ2-7, the V gene TRBV11-2; D may be TRBD1 (5 bases). CDR3 length: 15 amino acids. The V gene's germline CDR1 is SGHAT and CDR2 FQNNGV. With 2 bases removed from V and 2 bases from J, the gap between germline ends came to 13 bases. CDR3 DNA: TGTGCCAGCAGCTTAAATGTCCAGGGTACCTACGAGCAGTACTTC. Its translation is CASSLNVQGTYEQYF.

V is TRBV28 and J is TRBJ2-3; 9 nucleotides agree with TRBD1. V was clipped by 6 bases and J by 8 bases; unmatched bases: 6. The CDR3 has 13 residues. From germline, CDR1 is MDHEN and CDR2 SYDVKM. This chain's CDR3 is CASRLTGGGTQYF. DNA for the CDR3: TGTGCCAGCAGGTTAACAGGGGGCGGTACGCAGTATTTT. Drawing the rest from reference TRBV28 and TRBJ2-3, the complete variable domain is DVKVTQSSRYLVKRTGEKVFLECVQDMDHENMFWYRQDPGLGLRLIYFSYDVKMKEKGDIPEGYSVSREKKERFSLILESASTNQTSMYLCASRLTGGGTQYFGPGTRLTVL.